This T cell receptor beta chain was recovered during a study of Graves' ophthalmopathy and Graves' hyperthyroidism. Isolation of PBMCs was performed using 8 to 10 ml of fresh peripheral blood. The CDR3 loop spans 15 amino acids. Trimming removed 3 bases at V and 4 bases at J, with 14 bases between. CDR1 MNHNS and CDR2 SASEGT come from the germline V gene. RNA transcripts provided the template for amplifying TCR beta CDR3 regions. Following a first-round RT-PCR that used HTBI primers, a second-round multiplex PCR was carried out. TCRdb fed the multiplex PCR reads into MiXCR, producing one record per CDR3 protein. There are 350,000 to 400,000 distinct CDR3 sequences in the sample; about a sixth occur only once, and 1.6% lies in the top ten. At least ten counts were recorded for this clonotype. Its target is not known. General observations from the study: In blood, most expanded thyroid clonotypes above 0.001 frequency were also detected.

The J gene is TRBJ2-3, the V gene TRBV6-1; D remains unclear. The sequencing sample was made of peripheral blood. The TCR originated in a woman under 30 with Graves' ophthalmopathy. The CDR3 nucleotides are TGTGCCAGCAGTGAGCGAGCTAACGGGCCAGATACGCAGTATTTT. Amino acids: CASSERANGPDTQYF.